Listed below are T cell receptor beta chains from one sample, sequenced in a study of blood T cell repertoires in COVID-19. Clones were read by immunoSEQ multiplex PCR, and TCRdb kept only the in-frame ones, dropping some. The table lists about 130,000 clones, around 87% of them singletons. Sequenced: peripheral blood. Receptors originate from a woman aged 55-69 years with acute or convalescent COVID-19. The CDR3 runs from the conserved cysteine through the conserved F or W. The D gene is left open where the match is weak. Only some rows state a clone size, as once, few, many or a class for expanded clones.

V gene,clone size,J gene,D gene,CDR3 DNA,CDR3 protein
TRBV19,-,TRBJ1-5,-,TGTGCCAGTACGGTAAGGAAGGCAGGGATGCAGGTCAGGAATCAGCCCCAGCATTTT,CASTVRKAGMQVRNQPQHF
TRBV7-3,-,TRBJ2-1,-,TGTGCCAGCAGCTTAAGTCCAGACAATGAGCAGTTCTTC,CASSLSPDNEQFF
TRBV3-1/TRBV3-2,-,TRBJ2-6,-,TGTGCCAGCAGCCTGCGACAAGGATCCGGGGCCAACGTCCTGACTTTC,CASSLRQGSGANVLTF
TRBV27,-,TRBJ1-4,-,TGTGCCAGCAAGCCGGCGGGTACGGCTAATGAAAAACTGTTTTTT,CASKPAGTANEKLFF
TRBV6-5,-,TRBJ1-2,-,TGTGCCAGCAGTCCTACAGCATACTCTAACTATGGCTACACCTTC,CASSPTAYSNYGYTF
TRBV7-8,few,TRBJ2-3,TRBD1,TGTGCCAGCAGCTTAGGACAGGGGAGGACAGATACGCAGTATTTT,CASSLGQGRTDTQYF
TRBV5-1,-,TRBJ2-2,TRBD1,TGCGCCAGCAGCTTGGACGGCTTTACGGGACAGGGAAGGACCGGGGAGCTGTTTTTT,CASSLDGFTGQGRTGELFF
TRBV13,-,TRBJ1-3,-,TGTGCCAGCAGCGCGACAGTCTCTGGAAACACCATATATTTT,CASSATVSGNTIYF
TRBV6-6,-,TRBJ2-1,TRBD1,TGTGCCAGCACCTGGACAGGGGGCTCCAATGAGCAGTTCTTC,CASTWTGGSNEQFF
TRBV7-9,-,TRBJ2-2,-,TGTGCCAGCAGCTCCGGAGGGATGGAGCTGTTTTTT,CASSSGGMELFF
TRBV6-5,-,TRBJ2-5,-,TGTGCCAGCTCTGACAGACAAGAGACCCAGTACTTC,CASSDRQETQYF
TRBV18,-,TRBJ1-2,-,TGTGCCAGCTCGCCCAACGGAGGGGACTATGGCTACACCTTC,CASSPNGGDYGYTF
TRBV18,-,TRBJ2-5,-,TGTGCCAGCTCACCCCGGGTCCAAGAGACCCAGTACTTC,CASSPRVQETQYF
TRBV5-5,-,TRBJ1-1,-,TGTGCCAGCAGCCGGTTGGGGGCGAACACTGAAGCTTTCTTT,CASSRLGANTEAFF
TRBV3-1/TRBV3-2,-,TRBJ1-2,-,TGTGCCAGCACTAAACAGGGTTTTGGCTACACCTTC,CASTKQGFGYTF
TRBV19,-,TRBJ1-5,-,TGTGCCAGTAGTGAGCGGGAAGGCAATCAGCCCCAGCATTTT,CASSEREGNQPQHF
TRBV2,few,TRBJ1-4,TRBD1,TGTGCCAGCAGGCCTGACAGGGTTTCAACTAATGAAAAACTGTTTTTT,CASRPDRVSTNEKLFF
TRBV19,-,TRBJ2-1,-,TGTGCCAGTTGGCAGGCGGGACTCCAAGAGCAGTTCTTC,CASWQAGLQEQFF
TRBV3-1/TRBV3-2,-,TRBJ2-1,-,TGTGCCAGCAGCCAAGTCGTGAATGAGCAGTTCTTC,CASSQVVNEQFF
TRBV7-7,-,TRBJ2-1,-,TGTGCTAGCAGTTCACTACCCGGCTCCTACAATGAGCAGTTCTTC,CASSSLPGSYNEQFF
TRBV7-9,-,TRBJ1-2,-,TGTGCCAGCACCTGGGGCAGGGCCGGCTATGGCTACACCTTC,CASTWGRAGYGYTF
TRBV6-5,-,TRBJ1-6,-,TGTGCCAGCAGGGCGGGATCTAGATCACCCCTCCACTTT,CASRAGSRSPLHF
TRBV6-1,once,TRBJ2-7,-,TGTGCCAGCAGTGAAGCTAGCGAAAGATACGAGCAGTACTTC,CASSEASERYEQYF
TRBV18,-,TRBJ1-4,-,TGTGCCAGCTCAAACTCAGGAGGTGAAAAACTGTTTTTT,CASSNSGGEKLFF
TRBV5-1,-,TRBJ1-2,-,TGCGCCAGCAGGCCGGCCTACAGGTCAACTAACTATGGCTACACCTTC,CASRPAYRSTNYGYTF
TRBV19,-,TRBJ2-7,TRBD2,TGTGCCAGTAGTGGACTCGGACTAGCGGCCGCAACCTACGAGCAGTACTTC,CASSGLGLAAATYEQYF
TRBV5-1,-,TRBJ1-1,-,TGCGCCAGCAGCTTGGAACAGGGTGAAGCTTTCTTT,CASSLEQGEAFF
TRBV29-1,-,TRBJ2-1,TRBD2,TGCAGCGCCGCCGGGACTAGGAGCAACCGGGGGAATGAGCAGTTCTTC,CSAAGTRSNRGNEQFF
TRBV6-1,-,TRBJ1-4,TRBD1,TGTGCCAGCAGTGTCGGGACAGGGGACGGGGCGAGGGGAAAACTGTTTTTT,CASSVGTGDGARGKLFF
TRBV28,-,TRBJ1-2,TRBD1,TGTGCCAGCAGTTGGGACAGGAGGTACGATGGCTACACCTTC,CASSWDRRYDGYTF
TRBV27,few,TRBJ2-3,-,TGTGCCAGCAGTGCCCTGTCCCAGGGGACGCAGTATTTT,CASSALSQGTQYF
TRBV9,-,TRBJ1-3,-,TGTGCCAGCAGCGTAGCAATAGGGGTCTCTGGAAACACCATATATTTT,CASSVAIGVSGNTIYF
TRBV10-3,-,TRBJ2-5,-,TGTGCCATCAGTGCTTCGCAGGGGGAGACCCAGTACTTC,CAISASQGETQYF
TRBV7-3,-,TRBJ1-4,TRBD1,TGTGCCAGCAGCTTAGCCCGTACAGGGGAGGCCCTTCCCCTTAATGAAAAACTGTTTTTT,CASSLARTGEALPLNEKLFF
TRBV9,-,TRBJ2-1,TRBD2,TGTGCCAGCAGCGCAACACTAGCGGTCTCCTACAATGAGCAGTTCTTC,CASSATLAVSYNEQFF
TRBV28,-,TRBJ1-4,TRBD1,TGTGCCAGCAACCTAGACGGACAGGGCCATGGAAAACTGTTTTTT,CASNLDGQGHGKLFF
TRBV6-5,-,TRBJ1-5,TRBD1,TGTGCCAGCAGCCGGGACAGTAATCAGCCCCAGCATTTT,CASSRDSNQPQHF
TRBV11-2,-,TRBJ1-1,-,TGTGCCAGCAGCGGACACAGGGCCTACGGATCTGAAGCTTTCTTT,CASSGHRAYGSEAFF
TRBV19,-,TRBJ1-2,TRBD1,TGTGCCGCAGTGGACAGGGGGGCTAGGAATTATGGCTACACCTTC,CAAVDRGARNYGYTF
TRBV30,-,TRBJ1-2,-,TGTGCCTGGGGGCTATATGGCTACACCTTC,CAWGLYGYTF